The 10 T cell receptor beta chains presented below share a single source sample, sequenced in a study of T cell responses to AZD1222 COVID-19 vaccine. Some clones are missing from TCRdb's copy, which holds only in-frame ones; the method was immunoSEQ multiplex PCR. The table includes over 120,000 clones, around 83% detected once. Specimen: peripheral blood, collected 28 days after the second AZD1222 dose. These TCRs come from an adult who received the AZD1222 COVID-19 vaccine.

The gene calls are TRBV18 and TRBJ1-1; TRBD1 agrees at 10 bases. The germline V gene encodes CDR1 KGHSH and CDR2 LQKENI. V shed 3 bases, J shed 0 bases, and the junction held 1 base outside the gene matches. The CDR3 has 15 residues. The chain's CDR3 is CASSPGQGLNTEAFF. As DNA, the CDR3 is TGTGCCAGCTCACCGGGACAGGGGTTGAACACTGAAGCTTTCTTT.

V is TRBV7-9 and J is TRBJ1-6, with 10 nucleotides matching TRBD1. The CDR3 covers 14 residues. The germline V gene has CDR1 SEHNR and CDR2 FQNEAQ (reference sequence). Trimming removed 5 bases from V and 10 bases from J; junction bases left unmatched: 5. CDR3 DNA sequence: TGTGCCAGCAGCCTAGGGACAGGGGACTCACCCCTCCACTTT. The encoded protein is CASSLGTGDSPLHF.

The rearrangement links TRBV3-1 (or the pseudogene TRBV3-2) to TRBJ1-6; a weak D match, TRBD1 (5 bases). V gave up 1 base and J gave up 9 bases, with 19 bases separating them. Germline V gene data show CDR1 as LGHDT and CDR2 as YNNKEL (reference sequence). This CDR3 comprises 17 residues. CDR3 bases: TGTGCCAGCAGCCAAGGGGGACCTCCCTGGGGCAGTTCACCCCTCCACTTT. It specifies CASSQGGPPWGSSPLHF.

J is TRBJ1-1 and V is TRBV18, with 7 nucleotides matching TRBD1. Germline V lookup: CDR1 KGHSH, CDR2 LQKENI. V dropped 3 bases and J dropped 0; count of bases not matched to a gene: 4. This CDR3 is built from 15 residues. The CDR3, as DNA: TGTGCCAGCTCACCTCAGGGGGGGATGAACACTGAAGCTTTCTTT. This gives the protein CASSPQGGMNTEAFF.

In its sample, this clone was seen a few times. The chain is built from TRBV13 and TRBJ1-4, with D maybe TRBD1 (5 bases). Germline lookup yields CDR1 PRHDT and CDR2 FYEKMQ (reference sequence). CDR3 size: 15 residues. Trimming took off 2 bases at V and 8 bases at J, with 15 bases between the two ends. As DNA, the CDR3 is TGTGCCAGCAGCTTATCTTACGGGGGTGGCGAAAAACTGTTTTTT. The encoded protein is CASSLSYGGGEKLFF.

The chain links TRBV5-1 to TRBJ2-3; tentative D call: TRBD1 (6 bases). Germline-derived CDR1 and CDR2 are SGHRS and YFSETQ. Trimming pared 4 bases from V and 5 bases from J, leaving 14 bases between. CDR3 size: 14 residues. DNA for the CDR3: TGCGCCAGCAGCCCCCAGGGGCCAGGAGATACGCAGTATTTT. It translates to CASSPQGPGDTQYF.

The gene calls are TRBV24-1 and TRBJ2-5; the D is unclear. The CDR3 runs to 12 residues. Trimming cost V 9 bases and J 2 bases, with 9 bases left between them. Per germline, CDR1 KGHDR and CDR2 SFDVKD. DNA for the CDR3: TGTGCCACCGTTGGGGATCAAGAGACCCAGTACTTC. Residues: CATVGDQETQYF.

CDR3 DNA sequence: TGTGCCAGCAAAGGACAGGGGCGAACACCCCTCCACTTT. It codes for CASKGQGRTPLHF. V and J are TRBV11-2 and TRBJ1-6, with 9 bases matching TRBD1. Germline V gene data show CDR1 as SGHAT and CDR2 as FQNNGV. The CDR3 runs to 13 residues. The V and J ends lost 7 bases and 11 bases, in that order; junction bases with no gene match: 6.

The rearrangement links TRBV10-2 to TRBJ2-7; TRBD2 matches 8 bases. The CDR3 runs 13 residues. From germline, CDR1 is WSHSY and CDR2 SAAADI. With 6 bases clipped from V and 0 bases from J, the junction kept 1 base outside the gene matches. The CDR3 sequence: CASRLADSYEQYF. The CDR3 bases are TGCGCCAGCAGACTAGCGGACTCCTACGAGCAGTACTTC.

The V and J genes are TRBV7-9 and TRBJ1-1; D may be TRBD1 (5 bases). The CDR3 length is 11 residues. Trimming cost V 4 bases and J 11 bases, with 11 bases left between them. Germline CDR1 is SEHNR and CDR2 is FQNEAQ (reference sequence). CDR3 coding DNA: TGTGCCAGCAGCTCACTGGAGGGGGCTTTCTTT. This translates into CASSSLEGAFF.